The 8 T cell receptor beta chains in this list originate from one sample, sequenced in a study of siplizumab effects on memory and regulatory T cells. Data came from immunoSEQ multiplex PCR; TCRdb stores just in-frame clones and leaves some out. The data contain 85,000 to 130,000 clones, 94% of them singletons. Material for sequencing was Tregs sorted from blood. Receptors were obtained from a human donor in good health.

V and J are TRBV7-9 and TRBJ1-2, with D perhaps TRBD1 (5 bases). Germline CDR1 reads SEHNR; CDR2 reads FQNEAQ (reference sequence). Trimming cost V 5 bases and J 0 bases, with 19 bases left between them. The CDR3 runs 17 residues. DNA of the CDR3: TGTGCCAGCAGCCCAACACCAGCAGGGAGGGCTAACTATGGCTACACCTTC. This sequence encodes CASSPTPAGRANYGYTF.

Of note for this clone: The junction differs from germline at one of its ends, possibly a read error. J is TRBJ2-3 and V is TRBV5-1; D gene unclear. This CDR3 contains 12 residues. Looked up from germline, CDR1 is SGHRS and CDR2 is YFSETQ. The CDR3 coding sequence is TGCGCCAGCAGATTGGAAAGGGATACGCAGTATTTT. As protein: CASRLERDTQYF.

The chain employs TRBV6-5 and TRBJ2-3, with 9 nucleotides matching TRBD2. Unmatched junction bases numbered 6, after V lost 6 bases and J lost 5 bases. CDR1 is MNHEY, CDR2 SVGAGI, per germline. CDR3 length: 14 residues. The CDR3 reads CASSSRSGRDTQYF. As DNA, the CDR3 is TGTGCCAGCAGCTCCCGTAGCGGGAGAGATACGCAGTATTTT.

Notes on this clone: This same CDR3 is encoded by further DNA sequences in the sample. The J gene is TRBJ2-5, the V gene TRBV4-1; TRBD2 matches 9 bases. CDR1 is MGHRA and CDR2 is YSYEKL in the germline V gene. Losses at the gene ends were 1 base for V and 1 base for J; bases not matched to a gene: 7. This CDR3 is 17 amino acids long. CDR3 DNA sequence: TGCGCCAGCAGCCAAGTCCTAGCGGGACCAGCCCAAGAGACCCAGTACTTC. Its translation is CASSQVLAGPAQETQYF.

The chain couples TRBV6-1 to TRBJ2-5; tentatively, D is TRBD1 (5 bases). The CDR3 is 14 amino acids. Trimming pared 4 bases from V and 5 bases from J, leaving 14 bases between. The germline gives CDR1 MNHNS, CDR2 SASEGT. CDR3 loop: CASSARQLVETQYF. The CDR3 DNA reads TGTGCCAGCAGTGCTAGACAGCTTGTGGAGACCCAGTACTTC.

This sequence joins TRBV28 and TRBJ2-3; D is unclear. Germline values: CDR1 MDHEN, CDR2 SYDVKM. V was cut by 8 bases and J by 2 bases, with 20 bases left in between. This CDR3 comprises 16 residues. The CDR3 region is CASGEQGPLYTDTQYF. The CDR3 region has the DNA TGTGCCAGCGGAGAACAAGGGCCGTTATACACAGATACGCAGTATTTT.

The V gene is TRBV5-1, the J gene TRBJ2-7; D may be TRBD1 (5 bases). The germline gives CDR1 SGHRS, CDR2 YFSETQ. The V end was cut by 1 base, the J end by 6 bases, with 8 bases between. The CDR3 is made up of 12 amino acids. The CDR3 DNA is TGCGCCAGCAGCTTGTCAGGGCTCGAGCAGTACTTC. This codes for CASSLSGLEQYF.

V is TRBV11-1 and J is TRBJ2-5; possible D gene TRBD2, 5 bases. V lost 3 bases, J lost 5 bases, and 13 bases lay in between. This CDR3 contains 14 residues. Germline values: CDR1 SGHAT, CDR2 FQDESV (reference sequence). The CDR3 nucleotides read TGTGCCAGCAGCTTTTTTATGGGCGGGGAGACCCAGTACTTC. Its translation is CASSFFMGGETQYF.